The text below deals with one T cell receptor (beta chain). What it binds is not known. TCRdb's table, derived via immunoSEQ multiplex PCR, lists solely in-frame clones and lacks some. In the table there are around 100,000 clones, roughly nine tenths of which are singletons. V was trimmed by 4 bases and J by 8 bases, leaving 18 bases between them. The CDR3 contains 15 residues. In germline, CDR1 is SGDLS, CDR2 YYNGEE. The data were obtained in a study of OX40 agonist ivuxolimab in advanced cancers. Study background: The study gave patients intravenous ivuxolimab at 0.01 to 10 mg/kg every 2 weeks.

Overall study findings and caveats: Clonal expansion from baseline to week 6 occurred in both CD4+ and CD8+ T cells. In general, CD8+ T cells held more expanded clones than CD4+ did, on average. Expanded peripheral T-cell antigen specificity went undetermined.

The TCR comes from an adult with an advanced solid tumor such as melanoma, head and neck, liver or kidney cancer. This sample comprised CD4+ or CD8+ T cells sorted from blood, obtained in a trial of the OX40 agonist ivuxolimab. The chain recombines TRBV9 with TRBJ1-4; tentatively, D is TRBD1 (5 bases). CDR3 in DNA: TGTGCCAGCAGCTCACACTTCGGGGCCCTCGAAAAACTGTTTTTT. Its translation: CASSSHFGALEKLFF. Using reference TRBV9 and TRBJ1-4 for the parts outside the CDR3, the full variable domain is DSGVTQTPKHLITATGQRVTLRCSPRSGDLSVYWYQQSLDQGLQFLIQYYNGEERAKGNILERFSAQQFPDLHSELNLSSLELGDSALYFCASSSHFGALEKLFFGSGTQLSVL.